A single sample gave rise to the 3 T cell receptor beta chains below, sequenced in a study of spatial heterogeneity in lung cancer. TCRdb re-analysed the 5' RACE reads in MiXCR, keeping a single row per CDR3 protein. The sample yields 9,000 or so distinct CDR3 sequences, nearly 4% seen once. Indicated time point: blood taken at disease recurrence. Unsorted whole RNA from tumor, nontumor lung or frozen PBMC underwent sequencing. The source material was PBMCs, sampled at recurrence. The receptors shown here come from a female donor with early-stage non-small cell lung cancer.

This clonotype was detected many times. This beta chain was picked up by a library intended for alpha chains and is off target, so its count carries little meaning. The chain has TRBV6-5 and TRBJ1-2; a weak D match, TRBD1 (6 bases). Germline CDR1 and CDR2: MNHEY and SVGAGI. Trimming stripped 2 bases from V and 6 bases from J, with 10 bases between. The CDR3 is 13 amino acids. The CDR3 sequence: CASSYLQGNGYTF. The CDR3 coding sequence is TGTGCCAGCAGTTACCTCCAGGGGAATGGCTACACCTTC.

The sample holds many counts of this clonotype. As an off-target read in a library built for alpha chains, this beta chain has a frequency of little significance. The rearrangement links TRBV5-1 to TRBJ1-1; D remains ambiguous. Germline values: CDR1 SGHRS, CDR2 YFSETQ. Trimming took 4 bases from V and 1 from J, leaving 8 bases between them. CDR3 length: 13 residues. The CDR3 protein is CASSPDGNTEAFF. The CDR3 DNA sequence: TGCGCCAGCAGCCCGGACGGGAACACTGAAGCTTTCTTT.

At least ten counts were recorded for this clonotype. Found in a library prepared for alpha chains, this beta chain is an off-target read, and its abundance has little meaning. V is TRBV24-1 and J is TRBJ2-1; 8 nucleotides line up with TRBD2. Looked up from germline, CDR1 is KGHDR and CDR2 is SFDVKD. Trimming cost V 4 bases and J 12 bases; bases outside gene matches: 16. The CDR3 has 16 amino acids. This CDR3 reads CATSDPGGSTLDGQFF. The CDR3, as DNA: TGTGCCACCAGTGACCCGGGGGGGTCGACCCTCGATGGGCAGTTCTTC.